Given below is one T cell receptor (beta chain) in context. This sample includes further DNA sequences coding for the same CDR3. Clones were sequenced by immunoSEQ multiplex PCR, and TCRdb holds only the in-frame ones, with some missing. The sample gives 200,000 to 250,000 clones, roughly 90% of which show up once; about a tenth is in the top ten. V lost 2 bases to trimming and J lost 4 bases, with 9 bases between them. This CDR3 region has 14 residues. Germline CDR1 reads MDHEN; CDR2 reads SYDVKM. The sample comes from a study of blood T cell repertoires in COVID-19. The receptor's source is a man younger than 35 with acute COVID-19. Material for sequencing was PBMCs or T cells enriched from blood (not recorded which). This sequence joins TRBV28 and TRBJ1-3; TRBD1 is a possible D gene (6 bases). CDR3 residues: CASSLPGVGNTIYF. The CDR3 region has the DNA TGTGCCAGCAGTTTACCAGGGGTCGGAAACACCATATATTTT.